This T cell receptor beta chain was captured in a study of PD-L1 blockade in urothelial cancer. Study details: Blood was subjected to analysis at 3 weeks (second dose) and 6 weeks following treatment start. Each blood sample yielded a median of 141,255 T cells.

Described time point: pretreatment peripheral blood. This clone was found once. The antigen remains unidentified. General observations from the study: More expansion of tumor-associated blood clones, seen at 3 weeks, marked durable-benefit patients.

Into every PCR, synthetic TCR analog templates were spiked. TCRdb's copy holds only in-frame clones and misses some; the assay was immunoSEQ multiplex PCR. The sample shows tens of thousands of clones, roughly 85% of them seen only once. This CDR3 region has 18 residues. Trimming pared 4 bases from V and 0 bases from J, leaving 23 bases between. Per germline, CDR1 SGHNT and CDR2 YYREEE (reference sequence). The chain links TRBV5-4 to TRBJ2-7, with TRBD1 as a possible D gene (6 bases). The receptor's source is a woman aged 60-70 years with urothelial cancer. The sample was PBMCs, taken around atezolizumab (anti-PD-L1) treatment. The DNA for the CDR3 is TGTGCCAGCAGCCGGGACCTAGCTGGGAGAGGGGGCTCCTACGAGCAGTACTTC. This translates into CASSRDLAGRGGSYEQYF.